This entry lists 32 T cell receptor beta chains sequenced from one sample in a study of CD8 T cells in Susac syndrome. Random hexamers were used to reverse transcribe the RNA input (roughly 0.5 to 1 ug). TCRdb re-derived calls from the immunoSEQ multiplex PCR reads in MiXCR, one entry per CDR3 protein. The repertoire holds approximately 160,000 distinct CDR3 sequences, with 90% to 96% as singletons. The sequenced sample was CD4+ T cells from PBMCs. These receptors were collected from a human donor with Susac syndrome.

This chain connects TRBV5-1 to TRBJ2-3; TRBD1 aligns across 7 bases. The CDR3 spans 14 residues. J lost 5 bases, V lost 4 bases, and 7 bases had no gene match. The germline gives CDR1 SGHRS, CDR2 YFSETQ. The CDR3 loop reads CASSRGQVEDTQYF. The CDR3 region has the DNA TGCGCCAGCAGCCGAGGACAGGTCGAAGATACGCAGTATTTT.

This clonotype has just one count. This rearrangement joins TRBV18 to TRBJ2-2; D is ambiguous. Trimming took off 7 bases at V and 3 bases at J, with 12 bases between the two ends. Per the germline V gene, CDR1 is KGHSH and CDR2 is LQKENI. This CDR3 comprises 14 residues. CDR3 DNA sequence: TGTGCCAGCTTCCGAGTTCGGGACACCGGGGAGCTGTTTTTT. Amino acids: CASFRVRDTGELFF.

V and J are TRBV29-1 and TRBJ2-1; tentatively, D is TRBD1 or TRBD2 (5 bases each). V was pared by 0 bases and J by 10 bases, with 16 bases between. This CDR3 has 14 amino acids. From germline, CDR1 is SQVTM and CDR2 ANQGSEA. The CDR3 DNA sequence: TGCAGCGTTGAAGATCGGGACCATTTCCGCGAGCAGTTCTTC. Protein sequence: CSVEDRDHFREQFF.

This clonotype was detected only a few times. J is TRBJ2-3 and V is TRBV15; no reliable D call. Trimming shortened V by 0 bases and J by 4 bases, and 5 bases separated the two germline ends. This CDR3 spans 13 amino acids. Germline assignment: CDR1 LNHNV and CDR2 YYDKDF (reference sequence). Here the CDR3 DNA reads TGTGCCACCAGCAGAGATCTCGCAGATACGCAGTATTTT. This translates into CATSRDLADTQYF.

This chain uses TRBV20-1 with TRBJ1-2, with D perhaps matching TRBD1 (6 bases). The CDR3 is 15 residues long. Trimming left V 1 base short and J 2 bases short, with 14 bases between. Germline V lookup: CDR1 DFQATT, CDR2 SNEGSKA (reference sequence). The CDR3 protein is CSARGSIQGNYGYTF. The CDR3 DNA sequence: TGCAGTGCTAGAGGTTCAATTCAGGGGAACTATGGCTACACCTTC.

The CDR3: CASTRENTGELFF. The DNA for the CDR3 is TGTGCCAGTACCAGGGAGAACACCGGGGAGCTGTTTTTT. The chain has TRBV19 and TRBJ2-2; possibly TRBD1 for D (5 bases). CDR1 and CDR2 from the germline V gene are LNHDA and SQIVND (reference sequence). Trimming shortened V by 7 bases and J by 1 base, and 7 bases separated the two germline ends. The CDR3 length is 13 residues.

The chain has TRBV14 and TRBJ1-1; no reliable D call. The CDR3 length is 14 residues. Trimming shortened V by 1 base and J by 7 bases, and 13 bases separated the two germline ends. CDR1 and CDR2 from the germline V gene are SGHDN and FVKESK. In nucleotides, the CDR3 is TGTGCCAGCAGCCAAGGGGCCCTCCAAGATGAAGCTTTCTTT. Translation: CASSQGALQDEAFF.

This clonotype was observed a few times. The rearrangement uses TRBV13 and TRBJ2-5; D remains ambiguous. Germline CDR1 reads PRHDT; CDR2 reads FYEKMQ (reference sequence). The V and J ends lost 4 bases and 4 bases respectively, with 4 bases between them. The CDR3 is 11 residues long. CDR3 residues: CASSYTETQYF. CDR3 sequence (DNA): TGTGCCAGCAGCTATACAGAGACCCAGTACTTC.

This chain uses TRBV25-1 with TRBJ1-3; the D gene is possibly TRBD1 (5 bases). V lost 5 bases to trimming and J lost 4 bases, with 15 bases between them. CDR1 and CDR2 from the germline V gene are MGHDK and SYGVNS. This CDR3 spans 15 amino acids. CDR3 region: CASSSWGGAGNTIYF. The CDR3 coding sequence is TGTGCCAGCAGTTCCTGGGGAGGGGCCGGAAACACCATATATTTT.

The V gene is TRBV9, the J gene TRBJ2-7; 8 bases match TRBD2. The germline V gene encodes CDR1 SGDLS and CDR2 YYNGEE. The CDR3 spans 14 residues. V lost 0 bases to trimming and J lost 6 bases; unmatched junction nucleotides: 5. CDR3 DNA sequence: TGTGCCAGCAGCGTAGAGAGCGGGAGAGGCGAGCAGTACTTC. This encodes CASSVESGRGEQYF.

The chain couples TRBV15 to TRBJ2-6, with 10 nucleotides matching TRBD1. Germline V gives CDR1 LNHNV, CDR2 YYDKDF (reference sequence). V shed 5 bases and J 2 bases; nucleotides not matched to a gene: 9. This CDR3 comprises 18 residues. This CDR3 reads CATSGPRDRGPGANVLTF. Written as DNA, the CDR3 is TGTGCCACCAGCGGACCCCGGGACAGGGGACCTGGGGCCAACGTCCTGACTTTC.

The gene calls are TRBV25-1 and TRBJ1-1; the match to TRBD1 covers 8 bases. Per germline, CDR1 MGHDK and CDR2 SYGVNS. CDR3 length: 13 residues. V trimming: 5 bases; J trimming: 10 bases; junction bases outside the gene matches: 9. The CDR3 bases are TGTGCCAGCAGTCAATCAGGGGGCCGGGGAGCTTTCTTT. As protein: CASSQSGGRGAFF. Full variable domain (rest looked up from reference TRBV25-1 and TRBJ1-1): EADIYQTPRYLVIGTGKKITLECSQTMGHDKMYWYQQDPGMELHLIHYSYGVNSTEKGDLSSESTVSRIRTEHFPLTLESARPSHTSQYLCASSQSGGRGAFFGQGTRLTVV.

The chain links TRBV29-1 to TRBJ1-1; D is ambiguous. Germline CDR1 reads SQVTM; CDR2 reads ANQGSEA. The CDR3 length is 12 residues. Trimming pared 6 bases from V and 7 bases from J, leaving 15 bases between. CDR3 nucleotides: TGCAGCGTGCAAAGGGAGGGCTTTGAAGCTTTCTTT. This sequence encodes CSVQREGFEAFF.

The rearrangement links TRBV12-3 or TRBV12-4 to TRBJ2-1; D remains ambiguous. Trimming stripped 3 bases from V and 7 bases from J, with 7 bases between. The CDR3 covers 12 residues. This CDR3 is CASSFVGNEQFF. In nucleotides, the CDR3 is TGTGCCAGCAGTTTCGTTGGGAATGAGCAGTTCTTC.

This clonotype showed up just once. The chain combines TRBV5-1 with TRBJ2-4; the match to TRBD2 covers 14 bases. Germline CDR1 SGHRS, CDR2 YFSETQ. The CDR3 is 17 residues long. V was clipped by 2 bases and J by 7 bases; unmatched bases: 8. The CDR3 DNA is TGCGCCAGCAGCTTAGGGGGACTAGCGGGAGTGTCGAACATTCAGTACTTC. As protein: CASSLGGLAGVSNIQYF.

The V gene is TRBV9, the J gene TRBJ1-2; D might be TRBD1 (5 bases). Germline V gene data show CDR1 as SGDLS and CDR2 as YYNGEE. Trimming took off 4 bases at V and 5 bases at J, with 9 bases between the two ends. The CDR3 length is 12 residues. As DNA, the CDR3 is TGTGCCAGCAGCTCAAAGGGGTATGGCTACACCTTC. This gives the protein CASSSKGYGYTF.

This rearrangement joins TRBV6-5 to TRBJ1-5; no definite D call. Germline values: CDR1 MNHEY, CDR2 SVGAGI. This CDR3 contains 15 residues. The V end was cut by 9 bases, the J end by 3 bases, with 18 bases between. The CDR3 coding sequence is TGTGCCAGTATGTTCTCGGGGTTCGTCAATCAGCCCCAGCATTTT. Protein product: CASMFSGFVNQPQHF.

This clonotype turned up a few times. The J gene is TRBJ2-7, the V gene TRBV29-1; maybe TRBD1 (6 bases). The germline CDR1 and CDR2 sequences are SQVTM and ANQGSEA. This CDR3 region has 11 residues. V lost 4 bases and J 6 bases, leaving 10 bases between the germline ends. DNA for the CDR3: TGCAGCGTTGTGGGCAGGGGCGAGCAGTACTTC. Residues: CSVVGRGEQYF.

DNA of the CDR3: TGTGCCAGCAGCCGGGAAGGGGAATCCTACGAGCAGTACTTC. It yields the protein CASSREGESYEQYF. The chain uses TRBV7-9 and TRBJ2-7, with D perhaps being TRBD1 or TRBD2 (5 bases each). The germline gives CDR1 SEHNR, CDR2 FQNEAQ (reference sequence). This CDR3 is built from 14 residues. Trimming removed 5 bases from V and 1 base from J, with 12 bases in between.

The chain has TRBV2 and TRBJ2-3; 7 bases fit TRBD1. The V gene end was trimmed by 11 bases and the J gene end by 2 bases; junction bases not matched to a gene: 16. Per the germline V gene, CDR1 is SNHLY and CDR2 is FYNNEI. CDR3 length: 16 residues. CDR3 sequence reads: CAGQEWDSSFTDTQYF. The CDR3 DNA is TGTGCCGGCCAAGAATGGGACAGCAGCTTCACAGATACGCAGTATTTT.

The chain links TRBV27 to TRBJ2-1; D not certain. Trimming stripped 5 bases from V and 3 bases from J, with 20 bases between. This CDR3 has 17 amino acids. Germline V lookup: CDR1 MNHEY, CDR2 SMNVEV (reference sequence). The CDR3 region has the DNA TGTGCCAGCAGTCCCAGCGTCGCCACGATAGACTACAATGAGCAGTTCTTC. Translating it yields CASSPSVATIDYNEQFF.

The rearrangement uses TRBV10-3 and TRBJ1-5; 8 bases agree with TRBD1. The V gene end was trimmed by 6 bases and the J gene end by 12 bases; junction bases not matched to a gene: 7. This CDR3 is 12 amino acids long. Germline V gene lookup returns CDR1 ENHRY and CDR2 SYGVKD. The CDR3 sequence: CAISLDRDIQHF. CDR3 nucleotide sequence: TGTGCCATCAGCCTGGACAGGGACATCCAGCATTTT.

The V and J genes are TRBV7-9 and TRBJ2-1, with 13 nucleotides matching TRBD2. The CDR3 runs 16 residues. The ends lost 5 bases at V and 5 bases at J; junction bases unmatched: 6. Germline V gene lookup returns CDR1 SEHNR and CDR2 FQNEAQ (reference sequence). CDR3 in DNA: TGTGCCAGCAGCCCGACTAGCGGGAGGTTCAACAATGAGCAGTTCTTC. Translating gives CASSPTSGRFNNEQFF.

As DNA, the CDR3 is TGTGCCAGCAGTATGGCCTTTCACTCTGGAAACACCATATATTTT. Its translation: CASSMAFHSGNTIYF. This sequence joins TRBV6-4 and TRBJ1-3; no definite D call. Germline CDR1 MRHNA, CDR2 SNTAGT. The CDR3 runs 15 residues. The V end lost 5 bases, the J end lost 0 bases, and 11 bases lay between the germline ends.

The chain employs TRBV25-1 and TRBJ2-7; D is ambiguous. Germline CDR1 and CDR2: MGHDK and SYGVNS. CDR3 length: 12 amino acids. Trimming pared 3 bases from V and 3 bases from J, leaving 6 bases between. Written as DNA, the CDR3 is TGTGCCAGCAGTGAGCGGTTCTACGAGCAGTACTTC. Translated, it gives CASSERFYEQYF.

The chain uses TRBV12-3 or TRBV12-4 and TRBJ2-1; 7 nucleotides agree with TRBD2. V was clipped by 4 bases and J by 9 bases; unmatched bases: 0. The CDR3 runs 11 residues. The CDR3 sequence: CASSWGGEQFF. As DNA, the CDR3 is TGTGCCAGCAGTTGGGGGGGTGAGCAGTTCTTC.

This clonotype was detected once. The chain carries TRBV3-1 and TRBJ1-2; weak D call: TRBD1 (5 bases). Germline loops: CDR1 LGHDT, CDR2 YNNKEL (reference sequence). The ends were cut back, 1 base at V and 7 bases at J, with 16 bases in the middle. The CDR3 has 15 residues. The CDR3 sequence: CASSQGERGRAGYTF. In nucleotides, the CDR3 is TGTGCCAGCAGCCAAGGAGAGAGGGGAAGGGCTGGCTACACCTTC. Together with reference TRBV3-1 and TRBJ1-2, the CDR3 gives the full variable domain: DTAVSQTPKYLVTQMGNDKSIKCEQNLGHDTMYWYKQDSKKFLKIMFSYNNKELIINETVPNRFSPKSPDKAHLNLHINSLELGDSAVYFCASSQGERGRAGYTFGSGTRLTVV.

The chain couples TRBV6-2 or TRBV6-3 to TRBJ2-7; 11 bases are a match to TRBD2. Unmatched junction bases numbered 10, after V lost 10 bases and J lost 5 bases. Germline-derived CDR1 and CDR2 are MNHEY and SVGEGT. The CDR3 is made up of 14 amino acids. The CDR3 DNA follows: TGTGCCACCCGAAGACTAGCGGGACGGGACGAGCAGTACTTC. It translates to CATRRLAGRDEQYF.

This chain links TRBV5-6 with TRBJ2-5; D gene unclear. The CDR3 is 12 amino acids. The germline V and J ends were trimmed by 1 base and 4 bases, with 5 bases remaining between them. Germline V gives CDR1 SGHDT, CDR2 YYEEEE. Here the CDR3 DNA reads TGTGCCAGCAGCTTGTCTGCAGAGACCCAGTACTTC. It specifies CASSLSAETQYF.

The CDR3 is CASSLVATGMNTEAFF. The CDR3, as DNA: TGCGCCAGCAGCTTGGTCGCGACTGGAATGAACACTGAAGCTTTCTTT. The chain carries TRBV5-1 and TRBJ1-1; the D is unclear. Deletions cut 0 bases from V and 0 bases from J, with 12 bases between. The CDR3 loop spans 16 amino acids. Per germline, CDR1 SGHRS and CDR2 YFSETQ.

This chain uses TRBV12-3 or TRBV12-4 with TRBJ1-5; D remains unclear. CDR3 length: 14 amino acids. V was pared by 6 bases and J by 2 bases, with 11 bases between. This CDR3 is CASRDYGGNQPQHF. As DNA, the CDR3 is TGTGCCAGCAGGGACTACGGGGGCAATCAGCCCCAGCATTTT.

The J gene is TRBJ1-1, the V gene TRBV7-9; D is undetermined. Germline CDR1 reads SEHNR; CDR2 reads FQNEAQ (reference sequence). CDR3 length equals 16 residues. V was trimmed by 3 bases and J by 1 base, leaving 15 bases between them. CDR3 DNA: TGTGCCAGCAGCTTGGACGTATGGCCGACGAACACTGAAGCTTTCTTT. It yields the protein CASSLDVWPTNTEAFF. Complete variable domain (other parts from reference TRBV7-9 and TRBJ1-1): DTGVSQNPRHKITKRGQNVTFRCDPISEHNRLYWYRQTLGQGPEFLTYFQNEAQLEKSRLLSDRFSAERPKGSFSTLEIQRTEQGDSAMYLCASSLDVWPTNTEAFFGQGTRLTVV.